These 27 T cell receptor beta chains were all obtained from the same sample, sequenced in a study of response to subunit inactivated influenza vaccine. MiXCR, run by TCRdb on the RT-PCR reads, gives a single entry per CDR3 protein. The sample consists of 450,000 to 600,000 distinct CDR3 sequences, about 17% of them appearing once. This specimen was CD4+ T cells sorted from PBMCs, taken less than 30 months after vaccination. The receptors stem from a man in his fifties or sixties who received an inactivated influenza vaccine.

The rearrangement uses TRBV5-1 and TRBJ2-3, with 9 bases matching TRBD2. The length of the CDR3 is 17 residues. Germline V CDR1 and CDR2: SGHRS, YFSETQ. V dropped 0 bases and J dropped 7; count of bases not matched to a gene: 12. The CDR3 protein is CASSLAKTSGPHNTQYF. The CDR3 region has the DNA TGCGCCAGCAGCTTGGCCAAGACTAGCGGTCCCCACAATACGCAGTATTTT.

This clonotype was seen a handful of times. The V gene is TRBV4-2, the J gene TRBJ1-1, with D perhaps matching TRBD1 (5 bases). Germline lookup yields CDR1 LGHNA and CDR2 YNFKEQ. The V and J ends lost 1 base and 4 bases respectively, with 10 bases between them. The CDR3 has 14 amino acids. CDR3 sequence: CASSQVSRVTEAFF. CDR3 DNA sequence: TGTGCCAGCAGCCAAGTCTCCAGGGTCACTGAAGCTTTCTTT.

This clonotype was counted only a few times. J is TRBJ2-1 and V is TRBV9; D remains unclear. CDR1 SGDLS and CDR2 YYNGEE come from the germline V gene. This CDR3 spans 14 amino acids. Trimming left V 0 bases short and J 5 bases short, with 9 bases between. In DNA form, the CDR3 reads TGTGCCAGCAGCGTAGCAGGCCGAAACAATGAGCAGTTCTTC. Translation gives CASSVAGRNNEQFF.

This clonotype came up many times. The chain recombines TRBV9 with TRBJ2-5; 7 positions match TRBD2. This CDR3 has 14 amino acids. J was trimmed by 3 bases and V by 0 bases; bases with no gene match: 2. The germline V gene encodes CDR1 SGDLS and CDR2 YYNGEE. CDR3 DNA: TGTGCCAGCAGCGTAGGAGGACTAGAAGAGACCCAGTACTTC. The encoded protein is CASSVGGLEETQYF.

This clonotype appeared a few times. The chain is built from TRBV24-1 and TRBJ2-1; 8 bases fit TRBD2. The V and J ends lost 4 bases and 3 bases, in that order; junction bases with no gene match: 13. The germline CDR1 and CDR2 sequences are KGHDR and SFDVKD. This CDR3 has 18 residues. CDR3 nucleotides: TGTGCCACCAGTGAAACTATCGAAAGCGGGAGCTACTACAATGAGCAGTTCTTC. This encodes CATSETIESGSYYNEQFF.

This clonotype was detected a few times. This sequence joins TRBV6-2 or TRBV6-3 and TRBJ1-1, with 7 bases identical to TRBD1. The ends lost 3 bases at V and 3 bases at J; junction bases unmatched: 1. There are 13 residues in the CDR3. Germline V gene lookup returns CDR1 MNHEY and CDR2 SVGEGT. The CDR3 is CASSYDRDTEAFF. The CDR3 DNA reads TGTGCCAGCAGTTATGACAGGGACACTGAAGCTTTCTTT.

The table lists this clonotype with a few counts. J is TRBJ2-1 and V is TRBV20-1; TRBD2 agrees at 9 bases. The germline CDR1 and CDR2 sequences are DFQATT and SNEGSKA (reference sequence). The length of the CDR3 is 15 residues. V trimming: 4 bases; J trimming: 8 bases; junction bases outside the gene matches: 12. The CDR3 DNA reads as TGCAGTGCTAAGGTGGGACTAGCCTCACTACATGAGCAGTTCTTC. Its translation is CSAKVGLASLHEQFF.

The rearrangement joins TRBV27 to TRBJ1-5; unclear D gene. This CDR3 has 16 residues. Germline V gene sequence: CDR1 MNHEY, CDR2 SMNVEV (reference sequence). V gave up 5 bases and J gave up 1 base, with 15 bases separating them. DNA of the CDR3: TGTGCCAGCAGTGAATGGGGAAGATTAAGCAATCAGCCCCAGCATTTT. Protein: CASSEWGRLSNQPQHF.

The count of this clonotype is one. The rearrangement links TRBV20-1 to TRBJ1-4; TRBD1 is a possible D gene (6 bases). Germline CDR1 is DFQATT and CDR2 is SNEGSKA (reference sequence). Trimming took off 5 bases at V and 10 bases at J, with 17 bases between the two ends. This CDR3 contains 13 residues. The CDR3: CSAGAGTNAKLFF. CDR3 bases: TGCAGTGCTGGGGCGGGGACAAACGCAAAACTGTTTTTT.

This clonotype has a handful of counts. This chain joins TRBV29-1 and TRBJ2-1, with 10 bases aligning to TRBD1. The CDR3 length is 17 residues. CDR1 SQVTM and CDR2 ANQGSEA come from the germline V gene. V shed 7 bases and J 0 bases; nucleotides not matched to a gene: 12. CDR3 nucleotide sequence: TGCAGCGCCCCGGGACAGGGGACTACAAGCTCCTACAATGAGCAGTTCTTC. This translates into CSAPGQGTTSSYNEQFF.

The chain is built from TRBV4-3 and TRBJ2-1; 10 positions match TRBD2. The germline V gene encodes CDR1 LGHNA and CDR2 YSLEER. V lost 0 bases to trimming and J lost 6 bases; unmatched junction nucleotides: 2. The CDR3 is 15 residues long. CDR3 sequence (DNA): TGCGCCAGCAGCCAAGATCCTAGCGGGAGCAATGAGCAGTTCTTC. Amino acids: CASSQDPSGSNEQFF.

The chain employs TRBV4-2 and TRBJ1-2; D not certain. The CDR3 contains 12 residues. V lost 8 bases to trimming and J lost 4 bases, with 11 bases between them. Germline V CDR1 and CDR2: LGHNA, YNFKEQ. CDR3 DNA: TGTGCCAGCGCTCGGACGGCCTATGGCTACACCTTC. It encodes CASARTAYGYTF.

The chain couples TRBV5-5 to TRBJ2-7; no clear D gene. The CDR3 is made up of 14 amino acids. CDR1 and CDR2 (germline): SGHKS, YYEKEE (reference sequence). The V gene lost 0 bases and the J gene lost 2 bases, with 9 bases spanning the gap. This CDR3 reads CASSLGPYPYEQYF. Here the CDR3 DNA reads TGTGCCAGCAGCTTGGGCCCGTATCCCTACGAGCAGTACTTC.

The CDR3 nucleotides read TGCAGTGCCCCCAGGCGGCAGGGGGCAGGGGAGCAGTACTTC. It specifies CSAPRRQGAGEQYF. This rearrangement joins TRBV20-1 to TRBJ2-7; 8 bases match TRBD1. Germline V gene lookup returns CDR1 DFQATT and CDR2 SNEGSKA (reference sequence). J lost 7 bases, V lost 6 bases, and 14 bases had no gene match. The CDR3 runs to 14 residues.

This clonotype came up many times. The chain links TRBV6-4 to TRBJ2-3, with no clear D. This CDR3 has 14 amino acids. Per germline, CDR1 MRHNA and CDR2 SNTAGT. With 4 bases removed from V and 2 bases from J, the gap between germline ends came to 10 bases. This CDR3 is CASSADSHTDTQYF. DNA for the CDR3: TGTGCCAGCAGTGCCGACTCTCACACAGATACGCAGTATTTT.

This rearrangement joins TRBV28 to TRBJ2-1; D not certain. The CDR3 spans 15 residues. Germline loops: CDR1 MDHEN, CDR2 SYDVKM. V shed 6 bases and J shed 4 bases, with 16 bases lying between them. The CDR3 region is CASRPSGLTYNEQFF. CDR3 DNA sequence: TGTGCCAGCAGGCCTTCCGGCCTGACTTACAATGAGCAGTTCTTC.

This clonotype has only a few counts. V gene TRBV14 combines with J gene TRBJ2-6, with D perhaps matching TRBD2 (6 bases). Trimming removed 4 bases at V and 0 bases at J, with 19 bases between. CDR1 and CDR2 from the germline V gene are SGHDN and FVKESK. CDR3 length: 19 residues. CDR3 amino acids: CASSRKAGLPGSGANVLTF. The DNA for the CDR3 is TGTGCCAGCAGCCGAAAGGCGGGACTCCCTGGCTCTGGGGCCAACGTCCTGACTTTC.

This clonotype was observed a few times. V and J are TRBV2 and TRBJ1-5, with D possibly being TRBD1 (6 bases). V was cut by 6 bases and J by 8 bases, with 20 bases left in between. Germline CDR1 reads SNHLY; CDR2 reads FYNNEI. The CDR3 is 15 residues long. DNA for the CDR3: TGTGCCAGCAGCTACGGGACACTTAGTCGGGAGCCCCAGCATTTT. It yields the protein CASSYGTLSREPQHF.

The J gene is TRBJ2-7, the V gene TRBV5-4, with D perhaps matching TRBD1 or TRBD2 (5 bases each). The V end was cut by 5 bases, the J end by 7 bases, with 16 bases between. The CDR3 totals 13 residues. Germline loops: CDR1 SGHNT, CDR2 YYREEE (reference sequence). CDR3 DNA: TGTGCCAGCAGGTCCCGGGACCTTGAGGAGCAGTACTTC. Protein: CASRSRDLEEQYF.

The chain couples TRBV7-9 to TRBJ2-5; TRBD2 matches 10 bases. V dropped 5 bases and J dropped 1; count of bases not matched to a gene: 4. CDR3 size: 15 residues. CDR1 and CDR2 from the germline V gene are SEHNR and FQNEAQ (reference sequence). As DNA, the CDR3 is TGTGCCAGCAGCCTACTAGCGGGGAGCCAAGAGACCCAGTACTTC. Translating gives CASSLLAGSQETQYF.

V gene TRBV20-1 combines with J gene TRBJ1-5; 9 positions agree with TRBD1. J lost 4 bases, V lost 0 bases, and 7 bases had no gene match. Germline V gene lookup returns CDR1 DFQATT and CDR2 SNEGSKA (reference sequence). The CDR3 spans 16 residues. CDR3 loop: CSARDSGQGVNQPQHF. CDR3 DNA sequence: TGCAGTGCTAGAGACTCGGGACAGGGAGTTAATCAGCCCCAGCATTTT.

V gene TRBV9 combines with J gene TRBJ2-1; D tentatively fits TRBD1 or TRBD2 (7 bases each). V lost 2 bases, J lost 0 bases, and 21 bases lay in between. Germline CDR1 and CDR2: SGDLS and YYNGEE. The CDR3 is 19 residues long. The CDR3 DNA follows: TGTGCCAGCAGCGTCTCGACAGGGCGGCGGGGGAGCTCCTACAATGAGCAGTTCTTC. Protein sequence: CASSVSTGRRGSSYNEQFF.

This clonotype was recorded a few times. This sequence joins TRBV24-1 and TRBJ1-1, with TRBD1 matching 7 bases. The length of the CDR3 is 14 residues. Germline trimming cut 7 bases from V and 1 base from J; bases unmatched to any gene: 5. Germline V gene lookup returns CDR1 KGHDR and CDR2 SFDVKD. The CDR3, as DNA: TGTGCCACCAGAGCGGGACAGCCGAACACTGAAGCTTTCTTT. As protein: CATRAGQPNTEAFF.

V usage is TRBV5-5 and J usage is TRBJ2-3; TRBD1 matches at 7 bases. The CDR3 length is 15 residues. From germline, CDR1 is SGHKS and CDR2 YYEKEE (reference sequence). V lost 3 bases, J lost 1 base, and 5 bases stayed unmatched. CDR3 DNA: TGTGCCAGCAGCTCCGACAGGGTTGGCACAGATACGCAGTATTTT. Protein product: CASSSDRVGTDTQYF.

The chain couples TRBV25-1 to TRBJ2-1, with 10 bases identical to TRBD1. V was clipped by 3 bases and J by 9 bases; unmatched bases: 5. The CDR3 runs to 14 residues. CDR1 MGHDK and CDR2 SYGVNS come from the germline V gene. This CDR3 is CASSDGDRGFEQFF. Written as DNA, the CDR3 is TGTGCCAGCAGTGACGGGGACAGGGGTTTTGAGCAGTTCTTC.

The genes are TRBV29-1 and TRBJ1-1; no firm D call. V was trimmed by 4 bases and J by 2 bases, leaving 14 bases between them. This CDR3 region has 14 residues. Germline V gene sequence: CDR1 SQVTM, CDR2 ANQGSEA. Here the CDR3 DNA reads TGCAGCGTTGGTGCTTTGCGGTTAAACACTGAAGCTTTCTTT. Its protein product is CSVGALRLNTEAFF.

This clonotype was recorded many times. This chain links TRBV5-1 with TRBJ2-7; D remains unclear. The V and J ends lost 4 bases and 5 bases respectively, with 19 bases between them. Germline V gene data show CDR1 as SGHRS and CDR2 as YFSETQ. The CDR3 length is 15 residues. CDR3 in amino acids: CASSLASSGRNEQYF. CDR3 nucleotide sequence: TGCGCCAGCAGCCTGGCCTCCTCTGGTAGAAACGAGCAGTACTTC.